The 2 T cell receptor beta chains reported below all come from one sample, sequenced in a study of shared clonotypes between healthy human individuals. Produced via immunoSEQ multiplex PCR; TCRdb's table is partial and in-frame only. The sample carries around 720,000 clones, around three quarters recorded once. Sequenced input: memory CD4+ T cells sorted from blood. The sample's subset: CD45RA-negative fraction. Receptor source: a woman in her 30s in good health.

The chain joins TRBV21-1 to TRBJ1-2; TRBD1 reflects the table's D call only, with no check against the DNA. TRBV21-1 is a pseudogene segment. This CDR3 spans 15 amino acids. CDR3 loop: CASSKDRSRRYGYTF. Written as DNA, the CDR3 is TGTGCCAGCAGCAAAGACAGGTCGCGGCGATATGGCTACACCTTC.

CDR3 residues: CASSTGRVDTQYF. DNA for the CDR3: TGTGCCAGCAGTACGGGACGGGTAGATACGCAGTATTTT. The chain carries TRBV2 and TRBJ2-3, with D perhaps assigned TRBD1 or TRBD2 (5 bases each). CDR3 length equals 13 residues. The V end lost 5 bases, the J end lost 5 bases, and 11 bases lay between the germline ends. CDR1 SNHLY and CDR2 FYNNEI come from the germline V gene.